The TCR beta chain described here comes from a study of T cell responses to AZD1222 COVID-19 vaccine. Overall study results and limits: Clonal diversity was possibly underestimated; the donors were predominantly white British and more often female. Increased Spike-specific TCR breadth and depth were observed after two AZD1222 doses.

Assay: immunoSEQ multiplex PCR; the TCRdb copy retains only in-frame clones and omits some. The sample lists 120,000 or so clones, about nine tenths occurring once. Notes on this clone: Its antigen is still unknown.

The sequence was obtained from an adult in good health. This specimen consisted of peripheral blood, obtained on day 0 of AZD1222 vaccination.

In nucleotides, the CDR3 is TGCGCCAGCAGCTTGGCCAGTCCAGAGGACACCATATATTTT. Its translation is CASSLASPEDTIYF. The chain has TRBV5-1 and TRBJ1-3; D remains ambiguous. V was clipped by 0 bases and J by 8 bases, with 12 bases between them. The CDR3 spans 14 residues. Germline V gene data show CDR1 as SGHRS and CDR2 as YFSETQ.